This T cell receptor (beta chain) was captured by sequencing in a study of cytomegalovirus exposure and HLA in healthy donors. Concerning this clone itself: Its antigen remains unidentified.

Overall study results and limits: Later analysis identified a missense DCLRE1C variant that was linked to TCR beta V- and J-gene trimming. With further analysis later on, most CMV-associated TCR beta chains appeared HLA-restricted. The study found most TCR sequences rare, yet found some public TCRs in many donors.

Both 60 Vbeta primers and 13 Jbeta primers went into the PCR. Libraries were prepared by immunoSEQ multiplex PCR; TCRdb keeps only in-frame clonotypes and omits some of them. Found here are roughly 170,000 clones, over 65% of them singletons; the top ten hold 1.4% to 1.5%. Trimming shortened V by 8 bases and J by 5 bases, and 9 bases separated the two germline ends. The CDR3 runs 11 residues. Germline CDR1 MDHEN, CDR2 SYDVKM. The sequencing sample was made of PBMCs. This chain connects TRBV28 to TRBJ1-1; tentative D call: TRBD1 (5 bases). This receptor was obtained from a woman aged 25 to 39 in good health and CMV-seropositive. The CDR3 nucleotides are TGTGCCAGCCGGGAGGGGACTGAAGCTTTCTTT. Amino acids: CASREGTEAFF.